The rows below give T cell receptor beta chains drawn from one sample of a study of blood T cells in healthy people across ages. TCRdb ran MiXCR on the 5' RACE reads and lists one entry per CDR3 protein. The sample records 1.2 million to 1.5 million distinct CDR3 sequences, around 59% being singletons. Sample: blood. Receptors were obtained from a man aged 18-30 years in good health. The conserved cysteine and the conserved F or W are not part of the CDR3 here.

v_gene,j_gene,CDR3aa
TRBV12-3/TRBV12-4,TRBJ2-5,ASSFTRDRMY
TRBV6-2/TRBV6-3,TRBJ2-7,ATERGQDEQY
TRBV6-5,TRBJ1-4,ASSYSWAEKLF
TRBV20-1,TRBJ2-1,SLPGPSSYNEQF
TRBV27,TRBJ2-1,ASSLVPGGGTYNEQF
TRBV2,TRBJ1-6,ASSGQGGISPLH
TRBV10-3,TRBJ2-5,AISESRGNFQETQY
TRBV20-1,TRBJ2-1,SARDPRDTISNERF
TRBV6-1,TRBJ2-5,ASSEDRGGETQY
TRBV4-1,TRBJ2-7,ASSHWTSGSSYEQY
TRBV10-3,TRBJ1-6,AISESWTGRTDSPLH
TRBV6-4,TRBJ2-1,ASSPGPVNEQF
TRBV4-2,TRBJ1-6,ASSHPALGVGGNSPLH